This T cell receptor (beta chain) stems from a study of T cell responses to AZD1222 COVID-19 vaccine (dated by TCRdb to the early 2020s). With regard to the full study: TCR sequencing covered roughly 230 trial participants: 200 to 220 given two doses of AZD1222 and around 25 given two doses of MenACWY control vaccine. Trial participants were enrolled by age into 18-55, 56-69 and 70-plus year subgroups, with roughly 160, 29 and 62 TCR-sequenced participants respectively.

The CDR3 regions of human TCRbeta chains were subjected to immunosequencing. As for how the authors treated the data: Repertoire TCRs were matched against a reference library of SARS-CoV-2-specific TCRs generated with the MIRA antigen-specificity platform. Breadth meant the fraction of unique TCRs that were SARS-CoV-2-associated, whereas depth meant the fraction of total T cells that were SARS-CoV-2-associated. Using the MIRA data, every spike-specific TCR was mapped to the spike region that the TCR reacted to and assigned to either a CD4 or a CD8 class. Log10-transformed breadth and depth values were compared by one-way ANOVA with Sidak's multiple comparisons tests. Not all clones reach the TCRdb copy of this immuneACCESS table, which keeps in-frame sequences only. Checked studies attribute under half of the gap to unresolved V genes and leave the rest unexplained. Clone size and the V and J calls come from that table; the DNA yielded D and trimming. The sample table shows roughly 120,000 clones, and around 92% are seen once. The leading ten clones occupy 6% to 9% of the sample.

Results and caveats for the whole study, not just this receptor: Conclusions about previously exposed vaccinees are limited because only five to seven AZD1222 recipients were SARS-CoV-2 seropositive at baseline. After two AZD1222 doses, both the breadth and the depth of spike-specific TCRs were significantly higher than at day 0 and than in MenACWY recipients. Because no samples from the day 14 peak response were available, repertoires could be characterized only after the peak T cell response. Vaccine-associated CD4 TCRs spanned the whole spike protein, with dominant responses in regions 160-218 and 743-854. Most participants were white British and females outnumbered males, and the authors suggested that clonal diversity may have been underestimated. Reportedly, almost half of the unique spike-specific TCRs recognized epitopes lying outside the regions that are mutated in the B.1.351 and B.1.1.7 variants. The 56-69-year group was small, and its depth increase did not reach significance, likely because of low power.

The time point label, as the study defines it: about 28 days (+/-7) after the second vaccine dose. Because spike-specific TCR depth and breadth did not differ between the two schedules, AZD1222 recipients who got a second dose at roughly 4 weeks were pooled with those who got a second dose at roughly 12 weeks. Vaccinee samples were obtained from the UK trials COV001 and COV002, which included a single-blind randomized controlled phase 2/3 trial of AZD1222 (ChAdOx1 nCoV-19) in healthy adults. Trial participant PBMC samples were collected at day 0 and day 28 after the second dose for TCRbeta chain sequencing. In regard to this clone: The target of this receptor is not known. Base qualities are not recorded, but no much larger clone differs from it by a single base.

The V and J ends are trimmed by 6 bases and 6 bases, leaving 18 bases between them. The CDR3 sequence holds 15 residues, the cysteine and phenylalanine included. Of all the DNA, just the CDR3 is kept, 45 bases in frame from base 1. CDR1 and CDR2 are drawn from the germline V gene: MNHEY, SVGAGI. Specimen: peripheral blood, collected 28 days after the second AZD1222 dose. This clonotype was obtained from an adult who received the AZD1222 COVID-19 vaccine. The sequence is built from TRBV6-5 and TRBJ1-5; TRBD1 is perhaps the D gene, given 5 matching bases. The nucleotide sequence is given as TGTGCCAGCAGCACGGGGCAGGGTACCAGTCAGCCCCAGCATTTT. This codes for CASSTGQGTSQPQHF.